Presented here are 24 T cell receptor beta chains from one specimen sequenced in a study of T cells in Graves' hyperthyroidism and ophthalmopathy. Researchers amplified the TCR beta CDR3 regions from RNA transcripts. HTBI primers drove first-round RT-PCR of the TCR CDR3. TCRdb ran MiXCR on the multiplex PCR reads and lists one entry per CDR3 protein. Of some 370,000 distinct CDR3 sequences in the sample, over 12% were seen once. The sequenced material came from blood. Every receptor here comes from a man aged 50 to 59 with Graves' ophthalmopathy.

A note on this clonotype: A much larger clone sits a single nucleotide away, making a read error possible. The V call is TRBV5-1, the J call TRBJ2-1, with TRBD2 identical over 13 bases. The CDR3 is 16 amino acids. J was trimmed by 7 bases and V by 0 bases; bases with no gene match: 4. Germline V gene data show CDR1 as SGHRS and CDR2 as YFSETQ. The CDR3 nucleotides read TGCGCCAGCAGCTTGGCCGGACTAGCGGGAGTGAATGAGCAGTTCTTC. This encodes CASSLAGLAGVNEQFF. The full variable domain, with the rest looked up from reference TRBV5-1 and TRBJ2-1, is KAGVTQTPRYLIKTRGQQVTLSCSPISGHRSVSWYQQTPGQGLQFLFEYFSETQRNKGNFPGRFSGRQFSNSRSEMNVSTLELGDSALYLCASSLAGLAGVNEQFFGPGTRLTVL.

At least ten counts were recorded for this clonotype. The chain carries TRBV5-1 and TRBJ2-3; D ambiguous. Trimming left V 4 bases short and J 1 base short, with 7 bases between. This CDR3 region has 13 residues. The V gene's germline CDR1 is SGHRS and CDR2 YFSETQ. CDR3 bases: TGCGCCAGCAGCGAACCGGGCACAGATACGCAGTATTTT. Translation gives CASSEPGTDTQYF.

This clonotype was detected a few times. The rearrangement links TRBV7-8 to TRBJ2-2; 8 bases are a match to TRBD1. The V segment lost 5 bases and the J segment 1 base; nucleotides outside the gene matches: 6. Germline-derived CDR1 and CDR2 are SGHVS and FQNEAQ. The CDR3 consists of 16 residues. CDR3 nucleotides: TGTGCCAGCAGCCTGGACAGGGCGGGGAACACCGGGGAGCTGTTTTTT. Translation gives CASSLDRAGNTGELFF.

At least ten counts were recorded for this clonotype. The J gene is TRBJ2-2, the V gene TRBV7-9, with D tentatively TRBD1 (6 bases). CDR3 size: 16 residues. Germline lookup yields CDR1 SEHNR and CDR2 FQNEAQ (reference sequence). Between the trimmed V and J ends, which lost 2 bases and 2 bases, there was a span of 12 bases. In nucleotides, the CDR3 is TGTGCCAGCAGCTTACCCGGGACACAAAACACCGGGGAGCTGTTTTTT. Residues: CASSLPGTQNTGELFF.

The chain is built from TRBV20-1 and TRBJ1-5; 7 bases line up with TRBD1. V was clipped by 0 bases and J by 3 bases; unmatched bases: 2. The CDR3 totals 14 residues. Germline CDR1 DFQATT, CDR2 SNEGSKA (reference sequence). The CDR3 DNA reads as TGCAGTGCTAGAGAGGGGACAGCCAATCAGCCCCAGCATTTT. Encoded protein: CSAREGTANQPQHF.

Concerning this clonotype itself: This clone may be a read error of a much larger clone one base away. The chain employs TRBV10-1 and TRBJ2-7, with D possibly matching TRBD1 (6 bases). The CDR3 covers 13 residues. The V and J ends lost 10 bases and 5 bases respectively, with 18 bases between them. The germline V gene has CDR1 WNHNN and CDR2 SYGVQD (reference sequence). The CDR3 DNA follows: TGCGCCAATGCGGCCAGGGGCTGGAACGAGCAGTACTTC. As protein: CANAARGWNEQYF.

The J gene is TRBJ2-3, the V gene TRBV9, with TRBD2 matching 10 bases. The V gene end was trimmed by 4 bases and the J gene end by 3 bases; junction bases not matched to a gene: 8. In germline, CDR1 is SGDLS, CDR2 YYNGEE. This CDR3 contains 16 residues. The CDR3 loop reads CASSPGASGSTDTQYF. DNA of the CDR3: TGTGCCAGCAGCCCTGGGGCTAGCGGGAGTACAGATACGCAGTATTTT.

At least ten counts were recorded for this clonotype. The chain is built from TRBV24-1 and TRBJ2-1; 7 bases align to TRBD2. The CDR3 runs 15 residues. Germline V gene sequence: CDR1 KGHDR, CDR2 SFDVKD. The junction had 3 bases not matched to a gene; V was cut back by 5 bases and J by 0 bases. The CDR3: CATSGGLSSYNEQFF. CDR3 nucleotide sequence: TGTGCCACCAGTGGGGGACTAAGCTCCTACAATGAGCAGTTCTTC.

Comment on this clonotype: Being one base from a much bigger clone, this may be a read error. The J gene is TRBJ2-2, the V gene TRBV7-9; 7 positions match TRBD1. The germline CDR1 and CDR2 sequences are SEHNR and FQNEAQ (reference sequence). The CDR3 covers 15 residues. The CDR3 DNA reads as TGTGCCGGCAGCAAGACAGGGATCCCCACCGGGGAGCTGTTTTTT. Its protein product is CAGSKTGIPTGELFF.

This clonotype was observed many times. The gene calls are TRBV15 and TRBJ2-3, with 12 bases identical to TRBD2. The germline V gene has CDR1 LNHNV and CDR2 YYDKDF (reference sequence). The CDR3 is made up of 18 amino acids. V lost 0 bases, J lost 2 bases, and 6 bases stayed unmatched. The CDR3 is CATSRDLTSGSNTDTQYF. The CDR3 DNA is TGTGCCACCAGCAGAGATCTGACTAGCGGGAGTAACACAGATACGCAGTATTTT. Drawing the rest from reference TRBV15 and TRBJ2-3, the complete variable domain is DAMVIQNPRYQVTQFGKPVTLSCSQTLNHNVMYWYQQKSSQAPKLLFHYYDKDFNNEADTPDNFQSRRPNTSFCFLDIRSPGLGDTAMYLCATSRDLTSGSNTDTQYFGPGTRLTVL.

This clonotype was counted at least ten times. The V call is TRBV28, the J call TRBJ2-7, with unresolved D. The CDR3 spans 14 residues. Deletions cut 0 bases from V and 2 bases from J, with 8 bases between. Looked up from germline, CDR1 is MDHEN and CDR2 is SYDVKM. The CDR3 bases are TGTGCCAGCAGTTTATGGTCGGGTACCTACGAGCAGTACTTC. Encoded protein: CASSLWSGTYEQYF. Based on the CDR3 plus reference TRBV28 and TRBJ2-7, the full variable domain is DVKVTQSSRYLVKRTGEKVFLECVQDMDHENMFWYRQDPGLGLRLIYFSYDVKMKEKGDIPEGYSVSREKKERFSLILESASTNQTSMYLCASSLWSGTYEQYFGPGTRLTVT.

In this sample, this clonotype turned up many times. This chain connects TRBV12-3 or TRBV12-4 to TRBJ1-2; the D is unclear. Trimming shortened V by 1 base and J by 4 bases, and 4 bases separated the two germline ends. This CDR3 spans 12 amino acids. For the CDR3, the DNA is TGTGCCAGCAGTTTAGGGTCCTATGGCTACACCTTC. This sequence encodes CASSLGSYGYTF.

This clonotype was observed at least ten times. The chain couples TRBV3-1 to TRBJ1-5; TRBD1 agrees at 7 bases. The CDR3 length is 15 residues. The V and J ends lost 0 bases and 4 bases, in that order; junction bases with no gene match: 3. Germline V CDR1 and CDR2: LGHDT, YNNKEL (reference sequence). The CDR3 sequence is CASSQDAGGNQPQHF. The DNA of the CDR3 is TGTGCCAGCAGCCAAGACGCAGGGGGGAATCAGCCCCAGCATTTT.

This clonotype was counted at least ten times. The V call is TRBV20-1, the J call TRBJ2-7, with TRBD2 as a possible D gene (6 bases). The CDR3 is 14 residues long. The V end lost 3 bases, the J end lost 1 base, and 13 bases lay between the germline ends. The germline gives CDR1 DFQATT, CDR2 SNEGSKA (reference sequence). CDR3 in amino acids: CSASAGTPSYEQYF. The DNA of the CDR3 is TGCAGTGCTAGCGCGGGGACGCCGTCCTACGAGCAGTACTTC.

This clonotype was recorded many times. This rearrangement joins TRBV20-1 to TRBJ2-3; D gene unclear. This CDR3 contains 12 residues. With 5 bases removed from V and 0 bases from J, the gap between germline ends came to 6 bases. CDR1 is DFQATT and CDR2 is SNEGSKA in the germline V gene (reference sequence). The CDR3 sequence is CSAALSTDTQYF. The CDR3 DNA sequence: TGCAGTGCTGCCCTGAGCACAGATACGCAGTATTTT.

The table lists this clonotype with a few counts. The chain couples TRBV11-3 to TRBJ1-1; a possible D gene is TRBD1 (5 bases). Deletions cut 5 bases from V and 1 base from J, with 17 bases between. Per germline, CDR1 SGHNT and CDR2 YENEEA. The CDR3 is made up of 16 amino acids. The CDR3 sequence is CASSQDGRGANTEAFF. CDR3 in DNA: TGTGCCAGCAGCCAAGACGGAAGGGGTGCGAACACTGAAGCTTTCTTT.

This chain joins TRBV5-1 and TRBJ1-3; perhaps TRBD1 as D (6 bases). This CDR3 is 18 amino acids long. Germline V gene lookup returns CDR1 SGHRS and CDR2 YFSETQ. Trimming took off 1 base at V and 0 bases at J, with 17 bases between the two ends. The CDR3, as DNA: TGCGCCAGCAGCTTGACAGGGTTGCCCAGGACCTCTGGAAACACCATATATTTT. Protein product: CASSLTGLPRTSGNTIYF.

This clonotype was recorded at least ten times. The CDR3 nucleotides are TGTGCCAGCAAACTAAACCCGGGACGTGGGATGCGTCGGACGCAGTATTTT. This translates into CASKLNPGRGMRRTQYF. The chain recombines TRBV28 with TRBJ2-3; either TRBD1 or TRBD2 may fit D (5 bases each). Germline CDR1 and CDR2: MDHEN and SYDVKM. CDR3 length: 17 residues. The V end lost 7 bases, the J end lost 9 bases, and 29 bases lay between the germline ends.

This clonotype has a count of ten or more. This chain uses TRBV20-1 with TRBJ2-7; unclear D gene. The CDR3 length is 13 residues. Trimming stripped 4 bases from V and 0 bases from J, with 10 bases between. Germline V CDR1 and CDR2: DFQATT, SNEGSKA (reference sequence). The CDR3 bases are TGCAGTGCTATTAGTGGAAGCTCCTACGAGCAGTACTTC. This gives the protein CSAISGSSYEQYF.

V is TRBV2 and J is TRBJ2-3; 10 nucleotides line up with TRBD2. This CDR3 contains 15 residues. With 3 bases clipped from V and 6 bases from J, the junction kept 6 bases outside the gene matches. Germline CDR1 and CDR2: SNHLY and FYNNEI. CDR3 sequence reads: CASSDTGLAFDTQYF. For the CDR3, the DNA is TGTGCCAGCAGTGATACGGGACTAGCGTTTGATACGCAGTATTTT.

The CDR3, as DNA: TGTGCCAGCAGCTTAGCCGGGGAAGGCCACGTCCCCTACGAGCAGTACTTC. Translation: CASSLAGEGHVPYEQYF. The V call is TRBV7-6, the J call TRBJ2-7; weak D call: TRBD2 (5 bases). The CDR3 covers 17 residues. Trimming removed 0 bases at V and 2 bases at J, with 17 bases between. Germline V CDR1 and CDR2: SGHVS, FNYEAQ.

V is TRBV7-2 and J is TRBJ2-5; D unresolved. This CDR3 has 14 amino acids. V was pared by 2 bases and J by 1 base, with 8 bases between. Germline CDR1 and CDR2: SGHTA and FQGNSA. DNA for the CDR3: TGTGCCAGCAGCTTATTTGGAGCCCAAGAGACCCAGTACTTC. Protein: CASSLFGAQETQYF.

This clonotype was observed a handful of times. The chain uses TRBV7-8 and TRBJ2-1; D possibly corresponds to TRBD2 (6 bases). The CDR3 runs to 15 residues. The V end lost 5 bases, the J end lost 3 bases, and 14 bases lay between the germline ends. The germline gives CDR1 SGHVS, CDR2 FQNEAQ. CDR3 region: CASSTRDSYYNEQFF. The CDR3 bases are TGTGCCAGCAGCACCCGGGACTCCTACTACAATGAGCAGTTCTTC.

The genes are TRBV4-1 and TRBJ1-2; D uncertain. The V end was cut by 0 bases, the J end by 0 bases, with 11 bases between. Germline values: CDR1 MGHRA, CDR2 YSYEKL. This CDR3 has 16 amino acids. This CDR3 reads CASSQDRAASNYGYTF. For the CDR3, the DNA is TGCGCCAGCAGCCAAGATCGGGCAGCTTCTAACTATGGCTACACCTTC.